This TCR beta chain appears in the sequencing data of a study of T cells in localized non-small cell lung cancer (dated by TCRdb to the early 2020s). Turning to the overall study: The study analyzed T cell repertoires of a few hundred early-stage NSCLC patients, comparing tumors and uninvolved tumor-adjacent lungs. The cohort comprised 236 treatment-naïve NSCLC patients with resected, localized lung tumors. The mean age of the NSCLC patients was approximately 71 years, with 120 to 150 men and 85 to 110 women. The investigation overall reported the following: Since the design was exploratory, TCR variables were selected using unadjusted p-values with no false-discovery rate correction. A median of around 62 of the top 100 tumor clones turned up in the paired uninvolved adjacent lung, and some 27 of those clones also ranked among the top 100 of that same adjacent lung. Uninvolved tumor-adjacent lung showed the highest T cell clonality, higher than tumor, which suggests more focused antigenic responses in the adjacent lung. Longer overall survival was associated with higher T cell density in blood, whereas shorter survival was associated with higher clonality in adjacent lung. Multi-region tumor sequencing was not performed, so intratumor heterogeneity could not be excluded.

At diagnosis, peripheral blood, uninvolved tumor-adjacent lung and tumor were collected and were preserved as a mix of fresh-frozen and FFPE material. For TCR repertoire profiling, the blood samples were analyzed as peripheral blood mononuclear cells. Taken from the germline V gene (reference sequence), the CDR1 and CDR2 loops are LNHDA and SQIVND. From the cysteine up to the phenylalanine, the CDR3 has a length of 17 residues. Only the CDR3 part of the read is kept: 51 bases, read in frame from the first base. V loses 1 base, J loses 0 bases, and the germline ends lie 15 bases apart. In regard to this clone: No cognate antigen has been identified for it. The record has no base qualities; no much larger clone is one base away.

The immunoSEQ Assay was used to sequence TCR beta CDR3 regions from DNA. As for the authors' bioinformatics: To compute T cell density, TCR beta template counts were normalized to usable DNA, which was estimated by amplifying housekeeping genes. Richness was estimated with the preseqR package, extrapolating to 400,000 templates for PBMC samples and 120,000 templates for tissue samples. Clonality was taken to be one minus Pielou's evenness. Tissue-enriched TCRs were identified through differential abundance testing performed on productive amino-acid clonotypes, with a minimum total count of 5 and an alpha of 0.1. The Jaccard Index and the Morisita Overlap Index were used to measure how much the repertoires overlapped between compartments. GLIPH clustered TCR beta CDR3s with public tetramer-defined viral CDR3s; viral motifs required at least three viral sequences plus V-gene enrichment. TCRdb stores this immuneACCESS table with in-frame sequences only. Part of the clones is absent; in the studies checked, under half of the shortfall reflects unresolved V genes, and no reason is known for the rest. The DNA gave D and trimming, while V, J and clone size come from that table. In all, the sample holds tens of thousands of clones, and approximately 89% of those were seen once. The ten top clones hold about 9% of the sample.

This receptor was identified in a woman aged 40 to 75 with stage III lung adenocarcinoma. The sample was peripheral blood mononuclear cells, taken before any cancer treatment. This sequence uses TRBV19 and TRBJ1-1; TRBD1 is possibly the D segment (5 matching bases). CDR3 sequence: CASSIGGARNLNTEAFF. The DNA sequence is given as TGTGCCAGTAGTATAGGAGGGGCCCGAAATCTGAACACTGAAGCTTTCTTT.